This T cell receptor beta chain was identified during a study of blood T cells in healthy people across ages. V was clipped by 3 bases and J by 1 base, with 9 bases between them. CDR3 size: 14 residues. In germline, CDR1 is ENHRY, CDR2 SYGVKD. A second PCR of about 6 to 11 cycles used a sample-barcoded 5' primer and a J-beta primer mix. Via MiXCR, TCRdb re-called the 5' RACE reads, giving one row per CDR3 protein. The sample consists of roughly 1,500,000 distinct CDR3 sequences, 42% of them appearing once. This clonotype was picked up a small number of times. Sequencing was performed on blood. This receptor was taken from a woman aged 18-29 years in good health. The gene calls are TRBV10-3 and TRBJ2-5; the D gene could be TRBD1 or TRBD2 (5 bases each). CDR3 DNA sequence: TGTGCCATCAGTGAACCAGGGACCCAAGAGACCCAGTACTTC. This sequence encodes CAISEPGTQETQYF.